This TCR beta chain was sequenced during a study of beta chain features in type 1 diabetes. cDNA synthesis used the whole RNA isolate, giving expressed TCRB sequences. TCRdb keeps only in-frame clones here, not all; method: immunoSEQ multiplex PCR. Altogether 300,000 or so clones are present, approximately 14% being singletons, with the ten largest covering over 0.015%. Regarding the study as a whole: A moderate, significant TCRB CDR3 shortening appeared in type 1 diabetes across four CD4+ subsets. For patients, the naive, central memory and Treg TCRB repertoires appeared more alike than for healthy donors.

To note about this clone: Its target is not known.

Germline V lookup: CDR1 KGHSH, CDR2 LQKENI. Trimming left V 0 bases short and J 4 bases short, with 12 bases between. CDR3 length equals 15 residues. Cell sorting via CD45RO/CCR7/CD25/CD127/CD95/CD27 was performed to obtain CD4+ naive, central memory, regulatory and stem cell-like memory cells. V and J are TRBV18 and TRBJ2-5, with D possibly TRBD2 on 6 matching bases. This TCR came from a man aged 25-45 years with type 1 diabetes. The specimen was naive CD4+ T cells from blood. CDR3 in amino acids: CASSPPERRGETQYF. The CDR3 coding sequence is TGTGCCAGCTCACCACCGGAGAGGAGGGGAGAGACCCAGTACTTC.